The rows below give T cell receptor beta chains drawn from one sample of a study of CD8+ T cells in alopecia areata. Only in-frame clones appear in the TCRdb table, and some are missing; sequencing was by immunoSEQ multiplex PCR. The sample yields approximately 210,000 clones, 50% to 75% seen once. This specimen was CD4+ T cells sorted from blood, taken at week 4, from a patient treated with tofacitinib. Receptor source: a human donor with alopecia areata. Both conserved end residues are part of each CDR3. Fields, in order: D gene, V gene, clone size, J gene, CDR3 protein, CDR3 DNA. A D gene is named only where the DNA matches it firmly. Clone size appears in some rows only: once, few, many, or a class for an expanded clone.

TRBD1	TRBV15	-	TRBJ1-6	CATRTGEGNSPLHF	TGTGCCACAAGGACAGGGGAAGGAAATTCACCCCTCCACTTT
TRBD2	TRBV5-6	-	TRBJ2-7	CASRERGTYEQYF	TGTGCCAGCAGAGAGCGGGGGACCTACGAGCAGTACTTC
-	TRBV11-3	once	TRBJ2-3	CASSWEPTDTQYF	TGTGCCAGCAGCTGGGAACCCACAGATACGCAGTATTTT
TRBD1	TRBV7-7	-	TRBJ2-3	CASSSTGGDTQYF	TGTGCTAGCAGCTCAACAGGGGGAGATACGCAGTATTTT
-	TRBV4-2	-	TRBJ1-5	CASSHLAGGSNQPQHF	TGTGCCAGCAGCCACCTTGCGGGGGGGAGCAATCAGCCCCAGCATTTT
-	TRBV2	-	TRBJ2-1	CASSPRAGRYNEQFF	TGTGCCAGCAGCCCCAGGGCAGGGAGATACAATGAGCAGTTCTTC
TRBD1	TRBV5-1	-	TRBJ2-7	CASSLSAGGPQVDSYEQYF	TGCGCCAGCAGCTTGTCCGCAGGGGGTCCCCAAGTCGACTCCTACGAGCAGTACTTC
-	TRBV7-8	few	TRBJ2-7	CASSAGPSYEQYF	TGTGCCAGCAGTGCGGGGCCCTCCTACGAGCAGTACTTC
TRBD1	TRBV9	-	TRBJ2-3	CASSVGQGVTDTQYF	TGTGCCAGCAGCGTAGGACAGGGAGTCACAGATACGCAGTATTTT
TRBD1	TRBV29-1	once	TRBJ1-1	CSARGQENTEAFF	TGCAGCGCACGGGGACAGGAGAACACTGAAGCTTTCTTT
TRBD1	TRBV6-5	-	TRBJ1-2	CASSYGGQGNYGYTF	TGTGCCAGCAGTTACGGGGGACAGGGGAACTATGGCTACACCTTC
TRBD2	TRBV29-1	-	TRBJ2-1	CSGESSGGSNNEQFF	TGCAGCGGCGAATCCAGCGGGGGGAGCAACAATGAGCAGTTCTTC
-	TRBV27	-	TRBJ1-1	CASRPGGGGNTEAFF	TGTGCCAGCAGACCTGGTGGGGGGGGGAACACTGAAGCTTTCTTT
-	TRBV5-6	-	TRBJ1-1	CASSLRTIEAFF	TGTGCCAGCAGCTTGAGGACGATTGAAGCTTTCTTT
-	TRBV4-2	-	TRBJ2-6	CASSQDRRSSGANVLTF	TGTGCCAGCAGCCAAGATAGGAGGAGCTCTGGGGCCAACGTCCTGACTTTC